This T cell receptor beta chain was sequenced for a study of blood T cells in healthy people across ages. The second PCR ran roughly 7 to 12 cycles with a sample-barcoded 5' primer and J-beta primers. TCRdb re-derived calls from the 5' RACE reads in MiXCR, one entry per CDR3 protein. The profile shows about 1.5 million distinct CDR3 sequences, around 39% of them singletons. The sample holds a few counts of this clonotype. From germline, CDR1 is DFQATT and CDR2 SNEGSKA (reference sequence). This CDR3 is 14 amino acids long. Trimming removed 1 base from V and 0 bases from J, with 9 bases in between. Sequencing was carried out using blood. The TCR comes from a woman aged 18-30 years in good health. The chain links TRBV20-1 to TRBJ2-5; D is ambiguous. CDR3 amino acids: CSARAGSYQETQYF. The CDR3 nucleotides read TGCAGTGCTAGAGCTGGCAGCTACCAAGAGACCCAGTACTTC.